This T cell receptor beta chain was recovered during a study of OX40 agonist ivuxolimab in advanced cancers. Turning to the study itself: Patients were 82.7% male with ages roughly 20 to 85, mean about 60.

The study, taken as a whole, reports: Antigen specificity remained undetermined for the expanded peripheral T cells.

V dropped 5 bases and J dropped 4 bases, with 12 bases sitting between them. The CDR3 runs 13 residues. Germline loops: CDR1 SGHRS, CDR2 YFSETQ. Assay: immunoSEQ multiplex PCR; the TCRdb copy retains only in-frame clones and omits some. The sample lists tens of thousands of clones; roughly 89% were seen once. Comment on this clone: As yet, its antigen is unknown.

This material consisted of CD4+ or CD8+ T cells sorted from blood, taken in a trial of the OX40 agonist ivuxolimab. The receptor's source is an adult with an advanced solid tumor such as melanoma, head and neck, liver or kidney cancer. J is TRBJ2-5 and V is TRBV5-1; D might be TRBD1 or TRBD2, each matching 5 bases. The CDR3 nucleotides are TGCGCCAGCAGTCCCGGGACCATAGAGACCCAGTACTTC. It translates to CASSPGTIETQYF.